This T cell receptor beta chain was recorded in a study of blood T cell repertoires in COVID-19. The overall study: Acute-phase and convalescent COVID-19 samples originated in the United States, Italy and Spain. Nucleic acid was either cDNA or gDNA, and it came from T cells, B-cell-depleted T cells, or PBMCs.

Looked up from germline, CDR1 is LGHNA and CDR2 is YSLEER. CDR3 length equals 13 residues. V was clipped by 4 bases and J by 6 bases; unmatched bases: 4. Authors' data handling: Amplifying reference gene primers gave estimates of nucleated cell counts. Clones were read by immunoSEQ multiplex PCR, and TCRdb kept only the in-frame ones, dropping some. V and J calls and clone size are as listed in that table; D and trimming were resolved from the DNA. The sample yields approximately 160,000 clones, approximately 88% seen once. The sample comprised peripheral blood. The chain links TRBV4-3 to TRBJ2-3; 7 bases are a match to TRBD2. This receptor was taken from a woman at least 80 years old with active or convalescent COVID-19. CDR3 amino acids: CASSLRGEDTQYF. The CDR3 nucleotides are TGCGCCAGCAGCCTCCGGGGGGAGGATACGCAGTATTTT.